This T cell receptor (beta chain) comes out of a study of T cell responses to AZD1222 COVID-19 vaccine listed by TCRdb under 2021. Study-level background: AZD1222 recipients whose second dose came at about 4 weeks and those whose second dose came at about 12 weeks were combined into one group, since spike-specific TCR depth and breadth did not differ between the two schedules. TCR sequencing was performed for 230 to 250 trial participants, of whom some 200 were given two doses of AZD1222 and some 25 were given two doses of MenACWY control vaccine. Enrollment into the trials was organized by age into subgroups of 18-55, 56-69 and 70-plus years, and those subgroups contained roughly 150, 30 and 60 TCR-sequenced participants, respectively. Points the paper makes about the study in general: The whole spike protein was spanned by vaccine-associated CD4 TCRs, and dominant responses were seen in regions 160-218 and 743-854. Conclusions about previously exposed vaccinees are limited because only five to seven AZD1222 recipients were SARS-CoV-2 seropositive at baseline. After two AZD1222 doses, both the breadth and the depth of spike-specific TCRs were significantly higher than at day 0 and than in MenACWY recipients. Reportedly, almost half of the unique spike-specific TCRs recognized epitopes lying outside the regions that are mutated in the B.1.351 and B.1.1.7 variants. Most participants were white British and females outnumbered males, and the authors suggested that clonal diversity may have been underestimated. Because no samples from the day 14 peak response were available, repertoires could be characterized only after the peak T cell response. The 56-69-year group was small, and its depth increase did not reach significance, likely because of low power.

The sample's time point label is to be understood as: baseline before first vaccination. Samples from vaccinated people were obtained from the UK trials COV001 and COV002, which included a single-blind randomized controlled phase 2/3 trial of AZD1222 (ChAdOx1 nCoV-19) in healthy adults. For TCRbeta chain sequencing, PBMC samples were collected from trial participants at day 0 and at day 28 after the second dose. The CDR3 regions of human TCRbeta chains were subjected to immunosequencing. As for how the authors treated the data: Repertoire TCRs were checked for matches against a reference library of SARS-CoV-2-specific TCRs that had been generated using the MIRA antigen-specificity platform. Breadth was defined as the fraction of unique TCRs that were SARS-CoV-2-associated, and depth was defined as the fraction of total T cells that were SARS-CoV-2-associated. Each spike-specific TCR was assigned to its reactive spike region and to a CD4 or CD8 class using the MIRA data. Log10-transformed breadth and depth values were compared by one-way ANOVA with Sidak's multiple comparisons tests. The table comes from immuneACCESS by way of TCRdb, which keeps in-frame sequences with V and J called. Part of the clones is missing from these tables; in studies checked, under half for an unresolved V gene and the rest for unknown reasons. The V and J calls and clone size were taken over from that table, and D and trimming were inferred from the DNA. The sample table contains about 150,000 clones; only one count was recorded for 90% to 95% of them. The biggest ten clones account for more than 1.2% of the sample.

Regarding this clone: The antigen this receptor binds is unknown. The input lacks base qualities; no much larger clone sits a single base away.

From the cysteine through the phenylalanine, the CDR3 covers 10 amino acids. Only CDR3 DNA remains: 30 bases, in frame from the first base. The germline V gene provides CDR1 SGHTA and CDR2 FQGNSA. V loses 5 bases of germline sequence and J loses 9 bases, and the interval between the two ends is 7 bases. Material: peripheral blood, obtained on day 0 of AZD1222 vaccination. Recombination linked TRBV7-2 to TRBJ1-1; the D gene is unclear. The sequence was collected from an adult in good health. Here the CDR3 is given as CASSPGKAFF. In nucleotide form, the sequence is TGTGCCAGCAGCCCGGGGAAAGCTTTCTTT.